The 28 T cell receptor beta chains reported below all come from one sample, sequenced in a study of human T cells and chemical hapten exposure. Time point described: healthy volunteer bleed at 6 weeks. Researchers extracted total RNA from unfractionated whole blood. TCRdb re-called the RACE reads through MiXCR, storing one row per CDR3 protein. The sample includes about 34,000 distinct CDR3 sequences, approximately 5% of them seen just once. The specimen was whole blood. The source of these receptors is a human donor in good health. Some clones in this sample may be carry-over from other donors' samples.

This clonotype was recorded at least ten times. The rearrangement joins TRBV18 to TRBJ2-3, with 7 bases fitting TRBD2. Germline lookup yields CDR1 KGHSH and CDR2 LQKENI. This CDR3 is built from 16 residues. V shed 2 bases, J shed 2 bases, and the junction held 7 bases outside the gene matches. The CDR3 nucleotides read TGTGCCAGCTCACCAAACGGGGCGGGAGTCACAGATACGCAGTATTTT. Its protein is CASSPNGAGVTDTQYF.

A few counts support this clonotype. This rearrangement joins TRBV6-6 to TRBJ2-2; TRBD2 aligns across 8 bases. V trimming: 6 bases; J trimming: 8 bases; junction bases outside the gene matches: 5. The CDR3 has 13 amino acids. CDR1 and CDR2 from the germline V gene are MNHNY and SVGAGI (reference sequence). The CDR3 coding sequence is TGTGCCAGCAGCCAGACTAGCGCAGGGGAGCTGTTTTTT. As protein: CASSQTSAGELFF.

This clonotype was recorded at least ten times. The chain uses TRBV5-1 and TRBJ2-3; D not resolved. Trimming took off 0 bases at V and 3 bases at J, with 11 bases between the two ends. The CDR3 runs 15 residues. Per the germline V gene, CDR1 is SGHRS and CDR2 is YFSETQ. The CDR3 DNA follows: TGCGCCAGCAGCTTGGGACTCCCACCTACAGATACGCAGTATTTT. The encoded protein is CASSLGLPPTDTQYF.

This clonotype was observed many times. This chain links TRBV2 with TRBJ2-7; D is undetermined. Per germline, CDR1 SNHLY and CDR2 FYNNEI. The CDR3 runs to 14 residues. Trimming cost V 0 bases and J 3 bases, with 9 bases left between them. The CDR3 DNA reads TGTGCCAGCAGTGAAGCGCTTGCCTACTACGAGCAGTACTTC. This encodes CASSEALAYYEQYF.

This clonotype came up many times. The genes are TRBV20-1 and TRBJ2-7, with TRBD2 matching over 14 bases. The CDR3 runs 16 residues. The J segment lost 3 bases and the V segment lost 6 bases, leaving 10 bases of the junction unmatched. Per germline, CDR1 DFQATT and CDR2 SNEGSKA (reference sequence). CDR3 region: CSAGGLAGAGVYEQYF. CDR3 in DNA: TGCAGTGCCGGGGGACTAGCGGGAGCTGGAGTCTACGAGCAGTACTTC.

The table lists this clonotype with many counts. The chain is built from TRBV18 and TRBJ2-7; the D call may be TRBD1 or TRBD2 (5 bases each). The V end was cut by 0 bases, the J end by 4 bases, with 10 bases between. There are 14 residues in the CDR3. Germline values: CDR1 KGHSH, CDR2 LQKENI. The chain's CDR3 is CASSPPQGDYEQYF. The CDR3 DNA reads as TGTGCCAGCTCACCACCCCAGGGAGATTACGAGCAGTACTTC.

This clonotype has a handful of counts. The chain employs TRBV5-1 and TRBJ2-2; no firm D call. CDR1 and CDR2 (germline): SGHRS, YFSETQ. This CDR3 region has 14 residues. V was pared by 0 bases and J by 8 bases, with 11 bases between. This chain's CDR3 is CASSLGMTPGELFF. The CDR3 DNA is TGCGCCAGCAGCTTGGGGATGACTCCTGGGGAGCTGTTTTTT.

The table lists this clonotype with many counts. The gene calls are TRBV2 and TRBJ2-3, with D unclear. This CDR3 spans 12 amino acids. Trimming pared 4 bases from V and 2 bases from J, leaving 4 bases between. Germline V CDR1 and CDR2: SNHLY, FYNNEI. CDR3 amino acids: CASSAYTDTQYF. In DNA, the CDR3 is TGTGCCAGCAGTGCCTACACAGATACGCAGTATTTT. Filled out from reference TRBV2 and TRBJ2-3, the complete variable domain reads EPEVTQTPSHQVTQMGQEVILRCVPISNHLYFYWYRQILGQKVEFLVSFYNNEISEKSEIFDDQFSVERPDGSNFTLKIRSTKLEDSAMYFCASSAYTDTQYFGPGTRLTVL.

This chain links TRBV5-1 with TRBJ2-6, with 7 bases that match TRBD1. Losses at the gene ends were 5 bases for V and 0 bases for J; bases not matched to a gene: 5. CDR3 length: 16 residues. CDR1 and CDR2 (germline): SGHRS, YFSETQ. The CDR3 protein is CASRWTGLSGANVLTF. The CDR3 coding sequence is TGCGCCAGCAGGTGGACAGGCCTCTCTGGGGCCAACGTCCTGACTTTC. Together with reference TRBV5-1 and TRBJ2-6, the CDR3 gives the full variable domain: KAGVTQTPRYLIKTRGQQVTLSCSPISGHRSVSWYQQTPGQGLQFLFEYFSETQRNKGNFPGRFSGRQFSNSRSEMNVSTLELGDSALYLCASRWTGLSGANVLTFGAGSRLTVL.

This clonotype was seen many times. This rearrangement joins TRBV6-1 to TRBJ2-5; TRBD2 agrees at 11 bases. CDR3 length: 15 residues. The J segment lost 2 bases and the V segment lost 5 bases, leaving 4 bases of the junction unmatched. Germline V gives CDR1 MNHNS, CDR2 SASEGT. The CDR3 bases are TGTGCCAGCAGTTTACTAGCGGGAGAACAAGAGACCCAGTACTTC. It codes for CASSLLAGEQETQYF.

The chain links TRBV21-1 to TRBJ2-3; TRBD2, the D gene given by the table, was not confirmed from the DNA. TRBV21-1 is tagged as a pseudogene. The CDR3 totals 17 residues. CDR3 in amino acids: CASSKGTSEKPTDTQYF. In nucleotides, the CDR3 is TGTGCCAGCAGCAAGGGGACTAGCGAGAAACCCACAGATACGCAGTATTTT.

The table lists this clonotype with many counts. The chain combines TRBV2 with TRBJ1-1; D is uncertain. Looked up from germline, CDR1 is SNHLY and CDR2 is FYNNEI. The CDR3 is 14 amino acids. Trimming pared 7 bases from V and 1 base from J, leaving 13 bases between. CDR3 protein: CASIMASRNTEAFF. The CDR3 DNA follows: TGTGCCAGCATTATGGCCTCTCGGAACACTGAAGCTTTCTTT.

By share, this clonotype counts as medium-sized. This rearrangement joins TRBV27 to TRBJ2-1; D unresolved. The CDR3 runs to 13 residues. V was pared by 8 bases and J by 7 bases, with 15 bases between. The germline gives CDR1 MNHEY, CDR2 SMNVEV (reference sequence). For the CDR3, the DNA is TGTGCCAGCGGTATCGGTACAGTTAATGAGCAGTTCTTC. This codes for CASGIGTVNEQFF.

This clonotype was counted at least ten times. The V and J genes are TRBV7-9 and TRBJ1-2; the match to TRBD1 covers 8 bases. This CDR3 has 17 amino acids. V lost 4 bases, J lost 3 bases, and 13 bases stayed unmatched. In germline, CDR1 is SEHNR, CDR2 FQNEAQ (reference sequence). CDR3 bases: TGTGCCAGCAGCTCCACAACCGCCTTACAGGGGGACTATGGCTACACCTTC. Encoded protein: CASSSTTALQGDYGYTF.

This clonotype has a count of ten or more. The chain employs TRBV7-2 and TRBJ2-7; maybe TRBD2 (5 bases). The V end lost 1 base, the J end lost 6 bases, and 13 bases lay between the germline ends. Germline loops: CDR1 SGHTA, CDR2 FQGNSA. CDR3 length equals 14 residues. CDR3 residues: CASSLVGLPAEQYF. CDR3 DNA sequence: TGTGCCAGCAGCTTAGTCGGACTGCCGGCCGAGCAGTACTTC.

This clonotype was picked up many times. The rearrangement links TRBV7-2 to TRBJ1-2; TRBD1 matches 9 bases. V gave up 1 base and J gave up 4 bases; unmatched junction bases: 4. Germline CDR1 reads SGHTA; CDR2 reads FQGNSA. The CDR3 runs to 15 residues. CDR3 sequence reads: CASSLGGQGFYGYTF. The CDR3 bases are TGTGCCAGCAGCTTAGGGGGACAGGGATTCTATGGCTACACCTTC.

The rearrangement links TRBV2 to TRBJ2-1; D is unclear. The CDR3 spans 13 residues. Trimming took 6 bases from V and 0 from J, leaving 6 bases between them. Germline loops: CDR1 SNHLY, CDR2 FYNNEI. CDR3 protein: CASRSYSYNEQFF. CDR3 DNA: TGTGCCAGCAGGTCTTACTCCTACAATGAGCAGTTCTTC.

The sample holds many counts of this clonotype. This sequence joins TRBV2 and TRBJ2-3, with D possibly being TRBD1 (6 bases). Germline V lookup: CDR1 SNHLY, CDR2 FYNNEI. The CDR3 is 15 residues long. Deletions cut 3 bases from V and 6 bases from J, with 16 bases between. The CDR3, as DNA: TGTGCCAGCAGTGATCGTCAGGGGTTATACGATACGCAGTATTTT. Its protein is CASSDRQGLYDTQYF.

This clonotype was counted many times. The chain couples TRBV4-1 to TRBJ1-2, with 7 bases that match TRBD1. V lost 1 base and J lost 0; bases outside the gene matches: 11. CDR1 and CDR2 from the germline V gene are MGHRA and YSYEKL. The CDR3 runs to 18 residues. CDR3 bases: TGCGCCAGCAGCCAAGTGGGTTGGCAGGGGACAGCTAACTATGGCTACACCTTC. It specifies CASSQVGWQGTANYGYTF.

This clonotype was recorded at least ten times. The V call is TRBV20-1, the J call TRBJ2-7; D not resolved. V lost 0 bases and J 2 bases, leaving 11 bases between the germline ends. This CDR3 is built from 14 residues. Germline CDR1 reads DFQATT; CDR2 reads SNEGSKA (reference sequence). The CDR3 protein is CSARERPPPYEQYF. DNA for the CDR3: TGCAGTGCTAGAGAGCGGCCCCCCCCCTACGAGCAGTACTTC.

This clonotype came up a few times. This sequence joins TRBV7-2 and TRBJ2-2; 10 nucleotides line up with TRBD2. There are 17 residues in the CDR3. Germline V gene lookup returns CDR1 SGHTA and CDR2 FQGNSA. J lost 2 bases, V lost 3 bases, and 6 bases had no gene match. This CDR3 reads CASSLVPSGGNTGELFF. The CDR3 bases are TGTGCCAGCAGCTTGGTCCCTAGCGGGGGAAACACCGGGGAGCTGTTTTTT.

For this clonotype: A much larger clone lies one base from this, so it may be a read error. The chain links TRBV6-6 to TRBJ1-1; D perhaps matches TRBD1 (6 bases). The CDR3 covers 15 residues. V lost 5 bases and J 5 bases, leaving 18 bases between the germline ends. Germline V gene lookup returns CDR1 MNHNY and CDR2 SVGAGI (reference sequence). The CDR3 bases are TGTGCCAGCAGTCATACACAGGGATTCGGAACTGAAGCTTTCTTT. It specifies CASSHTQGFGTEAFF.

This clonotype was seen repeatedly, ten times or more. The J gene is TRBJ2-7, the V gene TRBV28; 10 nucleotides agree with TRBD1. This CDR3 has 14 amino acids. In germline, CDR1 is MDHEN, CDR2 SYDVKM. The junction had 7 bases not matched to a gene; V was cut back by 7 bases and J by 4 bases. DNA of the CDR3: TGTGCCAGCAACTCCGGGACAGGGGTGTACGAGCAGTACTTC. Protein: CASNSGTGVYEQYF.

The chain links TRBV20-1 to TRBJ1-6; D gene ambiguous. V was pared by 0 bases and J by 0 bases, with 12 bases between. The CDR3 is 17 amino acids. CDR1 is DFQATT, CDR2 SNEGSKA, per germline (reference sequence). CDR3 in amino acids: CSARDRENSSYNSPLHF. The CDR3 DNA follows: TGCAGTGCTAGAGATCGCGAGAACAGCTCCTATAATTCACCCCTCCACTTT.

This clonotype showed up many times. The CDR3 loop reads CASRGQGNSPLHF. CDR3 coding DNA: TGTGCCAGCAGAGGACAGGGAAATTCACCCCTCCACTTT. V is TRBV6-5 and J is TRBJ1-6; 8 bases are shared with TRBD1. The V gene end was trimmed by 6 bases and the J gene end by 7 bases; junction bases not matched to a gene: 2. Germline CDR1 MNHEY, CDR2 SVGAGI. The CDR3 covers 13 residues.

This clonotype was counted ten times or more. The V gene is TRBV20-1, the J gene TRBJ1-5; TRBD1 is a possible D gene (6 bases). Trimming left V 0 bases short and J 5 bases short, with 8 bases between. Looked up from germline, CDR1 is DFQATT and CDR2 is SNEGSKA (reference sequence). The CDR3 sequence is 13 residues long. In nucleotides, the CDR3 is TGCAGTGCTAGAGATGGGGGCGATCAGCCCCAGCATTTT. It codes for CSARDGGDQPQHF.

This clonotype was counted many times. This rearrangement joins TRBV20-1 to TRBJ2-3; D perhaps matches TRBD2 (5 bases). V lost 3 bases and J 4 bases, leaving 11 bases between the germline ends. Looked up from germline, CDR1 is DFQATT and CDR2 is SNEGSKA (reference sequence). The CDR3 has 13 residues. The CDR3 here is CSASGGHADTQYF. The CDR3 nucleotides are TGCAGTGCTAGTGGAGGTCATGCAGATACGCAGTATTTT.

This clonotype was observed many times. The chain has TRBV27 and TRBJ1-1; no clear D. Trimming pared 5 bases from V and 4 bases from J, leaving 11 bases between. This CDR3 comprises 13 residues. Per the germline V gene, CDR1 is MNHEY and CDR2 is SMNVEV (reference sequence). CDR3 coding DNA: TGTGCCAGCAGTGCCAGCCGGGCCACTGAAGCTTTCTTT. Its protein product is CASSASRATEAFF.